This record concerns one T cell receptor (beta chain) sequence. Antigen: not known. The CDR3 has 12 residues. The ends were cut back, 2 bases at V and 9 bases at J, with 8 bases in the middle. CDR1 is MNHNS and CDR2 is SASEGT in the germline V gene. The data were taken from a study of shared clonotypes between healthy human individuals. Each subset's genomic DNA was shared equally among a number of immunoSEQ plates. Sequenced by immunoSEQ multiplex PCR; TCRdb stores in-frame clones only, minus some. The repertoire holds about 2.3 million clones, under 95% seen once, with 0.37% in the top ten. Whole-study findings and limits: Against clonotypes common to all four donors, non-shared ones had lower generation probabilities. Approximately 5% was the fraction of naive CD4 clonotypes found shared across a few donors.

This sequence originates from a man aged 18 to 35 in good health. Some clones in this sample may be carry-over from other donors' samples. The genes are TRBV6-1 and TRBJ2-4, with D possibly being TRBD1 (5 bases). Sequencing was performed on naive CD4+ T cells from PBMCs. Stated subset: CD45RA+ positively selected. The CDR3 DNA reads TGTGCCAGCAGTGAACAGGGAACCATTCAGTACTTC. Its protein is CASSEQGTIQYF.